These 14 T cell receptor beta chains were sequenced from one sample in a study of tumor-infiltrating lymphocytes in primary liver carcinoma. Germline DNA was extracted too, while blood RNA derived from unsorted whole blood. Reverse transcription of approximately 0.55 ug total RNA with a constant-region primer produced TCR beta cDNA. Sequencing libraries for TCR beta derived from three nested multiplex PCR rounds that used slightly modified ARM-PCR. Forward primers for TRBV1-TRBV30 and a C-beta reverse primer served the first two PCR rounds, at roughly 10 cycles each. TCRdb analysed the multiplex PCR reads with MiXCR anew, one entry per CDR3 protein. The sample includes about 200,000 distinct CDR3 sequences, less than 75% seen only once; the top ten take roughly 7%. Sequencing was done on a sample of peripheral blood. The receptors shown here come from a woman in her sixties or seventies with primary liver carcinoma and hepatitis B virus infection.

This clonotype was observed many times. The J gene is TRBJ1-3, the V gene TRBV12-3 or TRBV12-4, with D perhaps matching TRBD1 (6 bases). The V and J ends lost 6 bases and 0 bases respectively, with 9 bases between them. The CDR3 extends over 14 amino acids. CDR3 in amino acids: CASRGDNSGNTIYF. CDR3 DNA sequence: TGTGCCAGCAGGGGGGACAACTCTGGAAACACCATATATTTT.

This clonotype was counted a few times. The rearrangement uses TRBV24-1 and TRBJ2-2; no clear D. The germline V gene encodes CDR1 KGHDR and CDR2 SFDVKD. This CDR3 has 17 amino acids. The V end lost 6 bases, the J end lost 0 bases, and 16 bases lay between the germline ends. The CDR3: CATSFSVGDANTGELFF. The DNA for the CDR3 is TGTGCCACCAGTTTTTCCGTGGGTGATGCGAACACCGGGGAGCTGTTTTTT.

Worth noting for this clonotype: It is likely a read error, because the conserved phenylalanine at the end of the CDR3 is missing. The genes are TRBV11-2 and TRBJ2-7; tentative D call: TRBD2 (5 bases). The CDR3 is 12 amino acids. CDR1 and CDR2 (germline): SGHAT, FQNNGV. V lost 8 bases, J lost 0 bases, and 8 bases lay in between. In DNA form, the CDR3 reads TGTGCCAGCGGGAGTATCTCCTACGAGCAGTACTCC. Its protein is CASGSISYEQYS.

On this clonotype itself: One end of the junction fails to match germline, which may point to a read error. The chain joins TRBV7-8 to TRBJ2-1; 10 nucleotides match TRBD2. Looked up from germline, CDR1 is SGHVS and CDR2 is FQNEAQ. The CDR3 length is 19 residues. In DNA form, the CDR3 reads TGTGTCAGCAGCCCCCCACTAGCGGGACATCTACCCCTCTCTATTGAGCAGTTCTTC. This sequence encodes CVSSPPLAGHLPLSIEQFF.

This clonotype was counted once. Relative to the germline gene, one junction end is altered; a read error may explain this. The chain is built from TRBV4-2 and TRBJ2-2; perhaps D is TRBD1 or TRBD2 (5 bases each). This CDR3 region has 15 residues. Germline V lookup: CDR1 LGHNA, CDR2 YNFKEQ. CDR3 residues: CATRRGDANSGELFF. The CDR3 DNA reads TGTGCCACCCGTCGGGGCGATGCGAACAGCGGGGAGCTGTTTTTT.

The chain's CDR3 is CASSSDSGRPFTDTQYF. The CDR3 DNA sequence: TGCGCCAGCAGCTCCGATAGCGGGAGGCCTTTCACAGATACGCAGTATTTT. The chain recombines TRBV5-1 with TRBJ2-3; 10 bases agree with TRBD2. V shed 3 bases and J 2 bases; nucleotides not matched to a gene: 9. This CDR3 has 17 amino acids. Germline-derived CDR1 and CDR2 are SGHRS and YFSETQ. The entire variable domain, with the rest obtained from reference TRBV5-1 and TRBJ2-3, is as follows: KAGVTQTPRYLIKTRGQQVTLSCSPISGHRSVSWYQQTPGQGLQFLFEYFSETQRNKGNFPGRFSGRQFSNSRSEMNVSTLELGDSALYLCASSSDSGRPFTDTQYFGPGTRLTVL.

Regarding this clonotype: A much bigger clone sits one base away, suggesting this may be a read error. V gene TRBV12-3 or TRBV12-4 combines with J gene TRBJ2-7, with 10 bases fitting TRBD1. The CDR3 contains 12 residues. J gave up 12 bases and V 7 bases, and 9 bases lay outside the gene matches. Written as DNA, the CDR3 is TGTGCCAGCATTGACCGGGACAGGGGTCTGTACTTC. Amino acid sequence: CASIDRDRGLYF.

For this clonotype: Given the absence of the conserved phenylalanine or tryptophan at the CDR3 end, a read error is likely. The chain uses TRBV12-3 or TRBV12-4 and TRBJ2-6; 9 bases fit TRBD1. The CDR3 loop spans 17 amino acids. Trimming at V came to 6 bases and at J to 0 bases, leaving 6 bases not matched to a gene. The CDR3 coding sequence is TGTGCCAGCAGCCCGGGACAGGGCCTCTCTGGGGCCAACGTCCTGACTCTC. It is translated as CASSPGQGLSGANVLTL.

At least ten counts were recorded for this clonotype. V and J are TRBV6-5 and TRBJ1-2, with D hard to call. The CDR3 runs to 14 residues. V was trimmed by 0 bases and J by 6 bases, leaving 11 bases between them. Germline CDR1 MNHEY, CDR2 SVGAGI. The CDR3 loop is CASSYSRAAHGYTF. In DNA, the CDR3 is TGTGCCAGCAGTTACTCGAGGGCGGCGCATGGCTACACCTTC.

To note about this clonotype: A read error may produce the germline difference seen at one junction end. The V call is TRBV4-1, the J call TRBJ2-5; maybe TRBD2 (6 bases). Germline V gene data show CDR1 as MGHRA and CDR2 as YSYEKL. The CDR3 is 18 residues long. The DNA for the CDR3 is TGCGCCAGCAGCCAAGATCTGGGCCGCGGGGCAGCCCGAGAGGCCCAGTACTTC. This codes for CASSQDLGRGAAREAQYF.

On this clonotype itself: A read error may account for a junction end that differs from germline. The V call is TRBV11-1, the J call TRBJ2-2, with a tentative D call TRBD2 (6 bases). CDR1 is SGHAT and CDR2 is FQDESV in the germline V gene (reference sequence). CDR3 length: 15 amino acids. The CDR3 nucleotides read TGTGCCAGCGGTCGGGGGAGGACGAATACCGGGGAGCTGTTTTTT. Translated, it gives CASGRGRTNTGELFF.

Worth noting for this clonotype: No conserved phenylalanine or tryptophan is present at the end of the CDR3, so a read error is the likely explanation. Because the CDR3's place on the DNA is in doubt, the DNA is left out and the CDR3 is given as listed by TCRdb. The V and J genes are TRBV11-2 and TRBJ2-7; the table gives TRBD2 as D, unverified against the DNA. The CDR3 is 12 amino acids long, termini counted. Germline V lookup: CDR1 SGHAT, CDR2 FQNNGV. The CDR3 reads CASSSGRRPQSS.

In its sample, this clonotype was seen once. Mismatch with germline at one junction end may stem from a read error. This chain joins TRBV5-6 and TRBJ2-2; D may correspond to TRBD1 or TRBD2 (7 bases each). The CDR3 length is 17 residues. Germline V lookup: CDR1 SGHDT, CDR2 YYEEEE. In nucleotides, the CDR3 is TGTGCCAGCAGCTTGGTCGCAGGGGGGGGAATCACCAGGGAGCTGTTCTTT. It yields the protein CASSLVAGGGITRELFF.

On this clonotype: At one end, the junction sequence differs from germline, possibly due to a read error. The rearrangement joins TRBV11-2 to TRBJ2-2, with TRBD1 matching 7 bases. Germline V gene data show CDR1 as SGHAT and CDR2 as FQNNGV. The CDR3 length is 15 residues. The CDR3 is CASSPDRVNVGEPFF. The CDR3 coding sequence is TGTGCCAGCAGTCCCGACAGGGTCAACGTCGGGGAGCCGTTTTTT.